This passage covers 30 T cell receptor beta chains from one sample sequenced in a study of beta chain features in type 1 diabetes. The study reverse transcribed the entire isolated RNA, so it sequenced expressed TCRB transcripts. Measured with immunoSEQ multiplex PCR; TCRdb has only the in-frame clones, and not every one. This table has about 620,000 clones, about 16% appearing once. Material for sequencing was naive CD4+ T cells from blood. Receptor source: a man aged 18 to 30 in good health.

The chain combines TRBV28 with TRBJ2-2; unclear D gene. The CDR3 contains 14 residues. The germline CDR1 and CDR2 sequences are MDHEN and SYDVKM. The V gene lost 2 bases and the J gene lost 0 bases, with 4 bases spanning the gap. CDR3 sequence reads: CASSLIANTGELFF. The CDR3, as DNA: TGTGCCAGCAGTTTAATTGCGAACACCGGGGAGCTGTTTTTT. Full variable domain (rest looked up from reference TRBV28 and TRBJ2-2): DVKVTQSSRYLVKRTGEKVFLECVQDMDHENMFWYRQDPGLGLRLIYFSYDVKMKEKGDIPEGYSVSREKKERFSLILESASTNQTSMYLCASSLIANTGELFFGEGSRLTVL.

CDR3 DNA: TGTGCCAGCAGCTTAGGAGGGACAGGGGGCGGTGGCTACACCTTC. Translating it yields CASSLGGTGGGGYTF. This chain joins TRBV11-2 and TRBJ1-2; 12 nucleotides match TRBD1. Germline-derived CDR1 and CDR2 are SGHAT and FQNNGV. The CDR3 loop spans 15 amino acids. J gave up 7 bases and V 1 base, and 4 bases lay outside the gene matches.

This clone was detected a few times. The rearrangement links TRBV14 to TRBJ1-3, with 8 bases fitting TRBD1. CDR1 is SGHDN, CDR2 FVKESK, per germline. CDR3 length: 17 amino acids. V shed 4 bases and J 0 bases; nucleotides not matched to a gene: 8. This CDR3 reads CASSPTDRGFSGNTIYF. For the CDR3, the DNA is TGTGCCAGCAGCCCGACTGACAGGGGCTTCTCTGGAAACACCATATATTTT.

This clone has more than one count but fewer than ten. V and J are TRBV4-3 and TRBJ2-1, with D possibly matching TRBD2 (5 bases). CDR1 and CDR2 (germline): LGHNA, YSLEER. CDR3 length: 13 residues. Trimming removed 5 bases at V and 6 bases at J, with 11 bases between. In DNA form, the CDR3 reads TGCGCCAGCAGCTCAGGCCGGGGCAATGAGCAGTTCTTC. Encoded protein: CASSSGRGNEQFF.

The genes are TRBV14 and TRBJ2-2; D perhaps matches TRBD1 (5 bases). V was shortened by 1 base and J by 5 bases, with 11 bases between the two germline ends. Germline V gives CDR1 SGHDN, CDR2 FVKESK. The CDR3 covers 15 residues. CDR3 sequence reads: CASSQVQVYTGELFF. CDR3 bases: TGTGCCAGCAGCCAAGTACAGGTGTATACCGGGGAGCTGTTTTTT. The complete variable domain, with remaining parts taken from reference TRBV14 and TRBJ2-2, reads EAGVTQFPSHSVIEKGQTVTLRCDPISGHDNLYWYRRVMGKEIKFLLHFVKESKQDESGMPNNRFLAERTGGTYSTLKVQPAELEDSGVYFCASSQVQVYTGELFFGEGSRLTVL.

DNA of the CDR3: TGTGCCAGCACCCCCCGGACAGGGGGATACGAGCAGTACTTC. It specifies CASTPRTGGYEQYF. This chain uses TRBV7-6 with TRBJ2-7; 10 nucleotides line up with TRBD1. Germline values: CDR1 SGHVS, CDR2 FNYEAQ. This CDR3 region has 14 residues. J gave up 4 bases and V 7 bases, and 7 bases lay outside the gene matches.

The CDR3 bases are TGTGCCAGCAGCACTACAGGAGCCTGGGGCTCTGGAAACACCATATATTTT. Amino acid sequence: CASSTTGAWGSGNTIYF. The chain recombines TRBV9 with TRBJ1-3; D perhaps matches TRBD1 (5 bases). This CDR3 is 17 amino acids long. Trimming took 4 bases from V and 0 from J, leaving 17 bases between them. The germline CDR1 and CDR2 sequences are SGDLS and YYNGEE.

This chain links TRBV19 with TRBJ2-4, with 7 bases lining up with TRBD2. There are 16 residues in the CDR3. After removal of 3 bases from V and 6 bases from J, the junction contained 11 bases not matched to a gene. Germline V gives CDR1 LNHDA, CDR2 SQIVND (reference sequence). The CDR3 nucleotides read TGTGCCAGTAGTATCTCCCCAAGGGCTAGCGGAAACATTCAGTACTTC. As protein: CASSISPRASGNIQYF.

This chain links TRBV14 with TRBJ2-2, with D hard to call. Germline V gene data show CDR1 as SGHDN and CDR2 as FVKESK. V was trimmed by 4 bases and J by 6 bases, leaving 12 bases between them. The CDR3 covers 14 residues. CDR3 in amino acids: CASSLREYAGELFF. In nucleotides, the CDR3 is TGTGCCAGCAGCCTCAGAGAGTACGCCGGGGAGCTGTTTTTT.

This sequence joins TRBV27 and TRBJ1-3; D remains ambiguous. Germline CDR1 MNHEY, CDR2 SMNVEV (reference sequence). The CDR3 spans 14 residues. Trimming shortened V by 6 bases and J by 1 base, and 10 bases separated the two germline ends. CDR3 residues: CASRPSGSGNTIYF. CDR3 in DNA: TGTGCCAGCAGACCTTCGGGATCTGGAAACACCATATATTTT.

The V call is TRBV27, the J call TRBJ2-5; 9 nucleotides agree with TRBD2. V dropped 5 bases and J dropped 7; count of bases not matched to a gene: 11. The germline V gene encodes CDR1 MNHEY and CDR2 SMNVEV (reference sequence). This CDR3 contains 15 residues. CDR3 nucleotide sequence: TGTGCCAGCAGTCCTTCTAGCGGGGCCTGGGGGACCCAGTACTTC. Protein sequence: CASSPSSGAWGTQYF.

This clone was observed a handful of times. The V call is TRBV11-2, the J call TRBJ2-1; TRBD2 agrees at 8 bases. V lost 4 bases to trimming and J lost 7 bases; unmatched junction nucleotides: 6. CDR1 and CDR2 (germline): SGHAT, FQNNGV. CDR3 length equals 14 residues. CDR3 sequence (DNA): TGTGCCAGCAGCTCAGTAGCGGGGTGGAATGAGCAGTTCTTC. This gives the protein CASSSVAGWNEQFF. Variable domain in full (rest from reference TRBV11-2 and TRBJ2-1): EAGVAQSPRYKIIEKRQSVAFWCNPISGHATLYWYQQILGQGPKLLIQFQNNGVVDDSQLPKDRFSAERLKGVDSTLKIQPAKLEDSAVYLCASSSVAGWNEQFFGPGTRLTVL.

This clone occurred a few times. The chain recombines TRBV27 with TRBJ1-1; D may be TRBD1 (6 bases). The CDR3 contains 14 residues. Between the trimmed V and J ends, which lost 3 bases and 0 bases, there was a span of 8 bases. CDR1 is MNHEY, CDR2 SMNVEV, per germline (reference sequence). This chain's CDR3 is CASSFGQLNTEAFF. CDR3 DNA sequence: TGTGCCAGCAGTTTTGGACAGTTGAACACTGAAGCTTTCTTT.

The V gene is TRBV7-2, the J gene TRBJ1-2; D not certain. Germline V CDR1 and CDR2: SGHTA, FQGNSA. This CDR3 spans 12 amino acids. V was pared by 5 bases and J by 5 bases, with 9 bases between. CDR3 protein: CASSARRYGYTF. CDR3 nucleotide sequence: TGTGCCAGCAGCGCACGGAGGTATGGCTACACCTTC.

This clone was counted a few times. The V and J genes are TRBV25-1 and TRBJ1-5; D is uncertain. V shed 2 bases and J shed 2 bases, with 10 bases lying between them. Germline loops: CDR1 MGHDK, CDR2 SYGVNS. This CDR3 spans 15 amino acids. The CDR3 bases are TGTGCCAGCAGTGAAGCCCAGGTCGGCAATCAGCCCCAGCATTTT. It codes for CASSEAQVGNQPQHF. The full variable domain, with the rest looked up from reference TRBV25-1 and TRBJ1-5, is EADIYQTPRYLVIGTGKKITLECSQTMGHDKMYWYQQDPGMELHLIHYSYGVNSTEKGDLSSESTVSRIRTEHFPLTLESARPSHTSQYLCASSEAQVGNQPQHFGDGTRLSIL.

The chain recombines TRBV7-3 with TRBJ1-2; D unresolved. Germline-derived CDR1 and CDR2 are SGHTA and FQGTGA. The CDR3 spans 13 residues. V lost 5 bases and J 7 bases, leaving 14 bases between the germline ends. CDR3 in amino acids: CASSPDMGSGYTF. The CDR3 DNA follows: TGTGCCAGCAGCCCAGATATGGGATCTGGCTACACCTTC.

A few counts support this clone. The chain combines TRBV9 with TRBJ2-3; 14 bases agree with TRBD2. After removal of 6 bases from V and 2 bases from J, the junction contained 8 bases not matched to a gene. This CDR3 comprises 17 residues. Germline CDR1 reads SGDLS; CDR2 reads YYNGEE. CDR3 DNA: TGTGCCAGCACCCCTCGGACTAGCGGGGGGTACACAGATACGCAGTATTTT. It yields the protein CASTPRTSGGYTDTQYF.

This clone was seen only a few times. The chain joins TRBV5-1 to TRBJ2-7, with a tentative D call TRBD2 (6 bases). V lost 5 bases and J lost 5, with 17 bases in between. Germline V gene data show CDR1 as SGHRS and CDR2 as YFSETQ. There are 14 residues in the CDR3. The CDR3 protein is CASSRDFERNEQYF. The CDR3 DNA reads as TGCGCCAGCAGTAGGGACTTTGAAAGGAACGAGCAGTACTTC.

DNA of the CDR3: TGTGCCACCAGCAGAGATCAACAGGGCGGCCAGCCCCAGCATTTT. Translation: CATSRDQQGGQPQHF. V usage is TRBV15 and J usage is TRBJ1-5; D may be TRBD1 (6 bases). Trimming removed 0 bases at V and 7 bases at J, with 13 bases between. The CDR3 loop spans 15 amino acids. Germline CDR1 and CDR2: LNHNV and YYDKDF (reference sequence). The full variable domain, in which reference TRBV15 and TRBJ1-5 provide the parts outside the CDR3, is DAMVIQNPRYQVTQFGKPVTLSCSQTLNHNVMYWYQQKSSQAPKLLFHYYDKDFNNEADTPDNFQSRRPNTSFCFLDIRSPGLGDTAMYLCATSRDQQGGQPQHFGDGTRLSIL.

This clone was counted only a few times. J is TRBJ2-5 and V is TRBV29-1; D uncertain. This CDR3 spans 12 amino acids. Germline loops: CDR1 SQVTM, CDR2 ANQGSEA. The V and J ends lost 3 bases and 0 bases respectively, with 5 bases between them. For the CDR3, the DNA is TGCAGCGTTGACCCGTACCAAGAGACCCAGTACTTC. It encodes CSVDPYQETQYF.

The chain links TRBV19 to TRBJ1-4, with D possibly matching TRBD1 (5 bases). The CDR3 is 16 residues long. Germline V gene sequence: CDR1 LNHDA, CDR2 SQIVND (reference sequence). V shed 3 bases and J shed 4 bases, with 15 bases lying between them. CDR3 in DNA: TGTGCCAGTAGTATCCCCTCGACAGCCTATAATGAAAAACTGTTTTTT. Translated, it gives CASSIPSTAYNEKLFF.

This clone was counted a few times. At one of its ends the junction is not consistent with the germline gene, which may arise from a read error. The chain carries TRBV10-3 and TRBJ1-2; no firm D call. The germline V gene encodes CDR1 ENHRY and CDR2 SYGVKD. CDR3 length: 8 residues. The CDR3 nucleotides are TGTGCCATCGGGTCGGGCCGCTTC. The encoded protein is CAIGSGRF.

V and J are TRBV29-1 and TRBJ2-3; unclear D gene. V was cut by 4 bases and J by 2 bases, with 13 bases left in between. CDR1 SQVTM and CDR2 ANQGSEA come from the germline V gene. The CDR3 contains 14 residues. The CDR3 nucleotides are TGCAGCGTTGGAGCCTTGGCCCCCACAGATACGCAGTATTTT. This sequence encodes CSVGALAPTDTQYF.

The chain joins TRBV27 to TRBJ1-5; unclear D gene. Trimming stripped 3 bases from V and 3 bases from J, with 6 bases between. This CDR3 comprises 13 residues. Germline V gene lookup returns CDR1 MNHEY and CDR2 SMNVEV (reference sequence). The CDR3 here is CASSFVNNQPQHF. The CDR3 DNA is TGTGCCAGCAGTTTTGTGAACAATCAGCCCCAGCATTTT.

Turning to this clone: In the same sample, other DNA sequences code for this CDR3. The rearrangement links TRBV20-1 to TRBJ2-7; D not certain. The CDR3 covers 11 residues. The germline gives CDR1 DFQATT, CDR2 SNEGSKA (reference sequence). V lost 1 base, J lost 4 bases, and 5 bases lay in between. The CDR3 DNA reads TGCAGTGCTAGAGTTGAGTACGAGCAGTACTTC. Amino acids: CSARVEYEQYF.

This clone was seen a handful of times. The chain joins TRBV29-1 to TRBJ2-2, with 11 bases lining up with TRBD1. Germline assignment: CDR1 SQVTM and CDR2 ANQGSEA. CDR3 length equals 14 residues. Losses at the gene ends were 6 bases for V and 5 bases for J; bases not matched to a gene: 5. As DNA, the CDR3 is TGCAGCGTGCTCCGGGACAGGGGGACCGGGGAGCTGTTTTTT. Translating gives CSVLRDRGTGELFF.

This clone was counted only a few times. V usage is TRBV20-1 and J usage is TRBJ1-4; no firm D call. The CDR3 runs to 11 residues. In germline, CDR1 is DFQATT, CDR2 SNEGSKA (reference sequence). The germline V and J ends were trimmed by 7 bases and 6 bases, with 9 bases remaining between them. The CDR3 reads CSGRTHEKLFF. Written as DNA, the CDR3 is TGCAGTGGAAGGACCCATGAAAAACTGTTTTTT.

The chain employs TRBV19 and TRBJ1-2, with D unresolved. The CDR3 loop spans 13 amino acids. The V end was cut by 7 bases, the J end by 4 bases, with 13 bases between. CDR1 LNHDA and CDR2 SQIVND come from the germline V gene (reference sequence). The CDR3 protein is CASMWRPPYGYTF. The CDR3 DNA follows: TGTGCCAGTATGTGGAGGCCACCCTATGGCTACACCTTC.

This clone was counted a few times. The rearrangement uses TRBV5-1 and TRBJ1-1; 9 bases are a match to TRBD1. Germline-derived CDR1 and CDR2 are SGHRS and YFSETQ. CDR3 size: 15 residues. J was trimmed by 0 bases and V by 4 bases; bases with no gene match: 4. The CDR3 is CASSPRTGVNTEAFF. CDR3 sequence (DNA): TGCGCCAGCAGCCCTCGGACAGGGGTGAACACTGAAGCTTTCTTT. Full variable domain (missing parts from reference TRBV5-1 and TRBJ1-1): KAGVTQTPRYLIKTRGQQVTLSCSPISGHRSVSWYQQTPGQGLQFLFEYFSETQRNKGNFPGRFSGRQFSNSRSEMNVSTLELGDSALYLCASSPRTGVNTEAFFGQGTRLTVV.

The sample holds a few counts of this clone. The chain is built from TRBV5-1 and TRBJ2-7; no clear D gene. Trimming removed 0 bases from V and 0 bases from J, with 4 bases in between. The length of the CDR3 is 13 residues. Germline CDR1 and CDR2: SGHRS and YFSETQ. DNA of the CDR3: TGCGCCAGCAGCTTGGACACCTCCTACGAGCAGTACTTC. Encoded protein: CASSLDTSYEQYF. The full variable domain, in which reference TRBV5-1 and TRBJ2-7 provide the parts outside the CDR3, is KAGVTQTPRYLIKTRGQQVTLSCSPISGHRSVSWYQQTPGQGLQFLFEYFSETQRNKGNFPGRFSGRQFSNSRSEMNVSTLELGDSALYLCASSLDTSYEQYFGPGTRLTVT.